This T cell receptor (beta chain) originates from a study of T cells in Graves' hyperthyroidism and ophthalmopathy. General observations from the study: Blood samples included most of the expanded thyroid clonotypes exceeding 0.001.

This clonotype was observed at least ten times. Its antigen remains unknown. Clinical Activity Scores of at least 3, NOSPECS grades of at least 4 and durations under 3 months characterized ophthalmopathy patients. Reasons for excluding patients were uncontrolled infection, other autoimmune disease, pregnancy or lactation. PBMCs were sourced from roughly 9.3 ml fresh peripheral blood. This CDR3 comprises 14 residues. Germline CDR1 is MDHEN and CDR2 is SYDVKM. After removal of 8 bases from V and 5 bases from J, the junction contained 10 bases not matched to a gene. Amplification yielded TCR beta CDR3 regions, with RNA transcripts as the source. When the TCR CDR3 underwent first-round RT-PCR, the HTBI primer set was used. TCRdb re-called the multiplex PCR reads with MiXCR, one entry per CDR3 protein. This sample yields hundreds of thousands of distinct CDR3 sequences, of which less than 25% are seen a single time; roughly a third belongs to the top ten.

The chain combines TRBV28 with TRBJ1-2; 8 nucleotides match TRBD1. The sequenced material came from blood. This TCR derives from a young man with Graves' ophthalmopathy. Here the CDR3 reads CASSPVGQAYGYTF. The CDR3 nucleotides read TGTGCCAGCTCCCCCGTGGGACAGGCGTATGGCTACACCTTC.